The clone carrying this T cell receptor beta chain came up many times. The antigen is undetermined. This sample stems from a study of blood T cells in healthy people across ages. V was cut by 0 bases and J by 3 bases, with 21 bases left in between. The CDR3 extends over 18 amino acids. Per germline, CDR1 MNHEY and CDR2 SVGEGT. Primed by a sample-barcoded 5' primer and a J-beta primer mix, a second PCR proceeded for about 7 to 11 cycles. Each CDR3 protein gets one entry after TCRdb re-called the 5' RACE reads with MiXCR. The sample has around 1,700,000 distinct CDR3 sequences, roughly 27% seen once. Findings of the study overall: Calculation of diversity from one million T cells yielded estimates considered to be underestimates. Diversity was higher, and naive CD4+ cells more numerous, in long-lived donors than in aged donors.

This receptor was taken from a woman aged 25 to 39 in good health. Source material: blood. The chain joins TRBV6-2 or TRBV6-3 to TRBJ2-7, with D perhaps being TRBD1 or TRBD2 (5 bases each). The CDR3 loop is CASSYSRGDLSGGYEQYF. The CDR3 region has the DNA TGTGCCAGCAGTTACTCGAGAGGGGACCTCTCGGGCGGCTACGAGCAGTACTTC.